The present entry profiles one T cell receptor beta chain with its context. Data came from immunoSEQ multiplex PCR; TCRdb stores just in-frame clones and leaves some out. The sample has around 79,000 clones, under 95% seen once. This sample was taken from a study of control samples from healthy donors and cancer patients. The V end was cut by 3 bases, the J end by 4 bases, with 9 bases between. Germline CDR1 reads LNHDA; CDR2 reads SQIVND (reference sequence). The CDR3 contains 13 residues. The chain carries TRBV19 and TRBJ1-2; D call uncertain. Sequencing was carried out using PBMCs. This clonotype was obtained from a woman aged 40 to 50 with lung cancer. The CDR3 sequence: CASSIGRSYGYTF. DNA for the CDR3: TGTGCCAGTAGTATCGGACGGTCCTATGGCTACACCTTC.